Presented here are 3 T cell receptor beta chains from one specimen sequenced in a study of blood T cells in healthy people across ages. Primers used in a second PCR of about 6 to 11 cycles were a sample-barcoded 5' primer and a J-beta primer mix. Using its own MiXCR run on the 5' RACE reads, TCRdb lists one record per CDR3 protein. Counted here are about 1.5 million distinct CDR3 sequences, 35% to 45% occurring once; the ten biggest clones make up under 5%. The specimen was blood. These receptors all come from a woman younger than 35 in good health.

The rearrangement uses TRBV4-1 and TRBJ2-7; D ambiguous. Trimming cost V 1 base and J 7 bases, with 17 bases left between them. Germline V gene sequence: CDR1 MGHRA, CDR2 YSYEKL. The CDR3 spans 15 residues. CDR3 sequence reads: CASSQGLDGYNEQYF. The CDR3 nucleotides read TGCGCCAGCAGCCAAGGCCTAGACGGTTACAATGAGCAGTACTTC.

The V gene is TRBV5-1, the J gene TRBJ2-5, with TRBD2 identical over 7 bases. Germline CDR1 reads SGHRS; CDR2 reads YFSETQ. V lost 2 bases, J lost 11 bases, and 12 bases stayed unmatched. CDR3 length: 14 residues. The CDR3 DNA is TGCGCCAGCAGCTTAGCGGGGTTAGCCTACGGGCAGTACTTC. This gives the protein CASSLAGLAYGQYF.

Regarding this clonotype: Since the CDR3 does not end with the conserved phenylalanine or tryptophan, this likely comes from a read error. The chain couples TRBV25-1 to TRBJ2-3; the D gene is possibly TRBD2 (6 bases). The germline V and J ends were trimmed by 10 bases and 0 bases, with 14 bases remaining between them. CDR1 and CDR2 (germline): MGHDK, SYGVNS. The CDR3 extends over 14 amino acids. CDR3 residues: CATPGGYSTDTQYL. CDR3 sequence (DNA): TGTGCCACCCCTGGAGGGTATAGCACAGATACGCAGTATCTT.